This T cell receptor beta chain was captured by sequencing in a study of OX40 agonist ivuxolimab in advanced cancers. Study context: The patients received agonistic anti-OX40 (CD134) antibody ivuxolimab. Study-level findings and limits: The CD4+ and CD8+ T cells in the blood had expanded clonally by week 6 at 0.1 to 3.0 mg/kg.

A note on this clone: Its target is unknown.

The method was immunoSEQ multiplex PCR; TCRdb's version includes in-frame clones alone and lacks a portion of them. There are roughly 56,000 clones in the sample; over 80% occur only once, and 4.6% lies in the top ten. Germline loops: CDR1 LNHNV, CDR2 YYDKDF (reference sequence). The CDR3 spans 13 residues. The V end lost 5 bases, the J end lost 8 bases, and 16 bases lay between the germline ends. The sample in question was CD4+ or CD8+ T cells sorted from blood, obtained in a trial of the OX40 agonist ivuxolimab. This clonotype was obtained from an adult with an advanced solid tumor such as melanoma, head and neck, liver or kidney cancer. The chain carries TRBV15 and TRBJ2-7; D is possibly TRBD1 (5 bases). CDR3 amino acids: CATSGSRGSQQYF. For the CDR3, the DNA is TGTGCCACCAGCGGGTCTAGGGGTTCTCAGCAGTACTTC.